This T cell receptor (beta chain) was captured by sequencing in a study of beta chain features in type 1 diabetes. Overall study results and limits: Shorter TCRB CDR3s, moderately but significantly so, were found in Type 1 diabetes patients in all four CD4+ subsets.

CDR1 is SGHTA and CDR2 is FQGNSA in the germline V gene. V trimming: 2 bases; J trimming: 6 bases; junction bases outside the gene matches: 5. The CDR3 is made up of 16 amino acids. TCRB transcripts that were expressed got sequenced, as all of the isolated RNA had been reverse transcribed. The repertoire was sequenced with immunoSEQ multiplex PCR; TCRdb's copy has only in-frame clones and lacks some. Of around 600,000 clones listed, about an eighth are singletons. Worth noting for this clone: Antigen: not known.

This clonotype originated in a young man with type 1 diabetes. Sequencing was done on a sample of naive CD4+ T cells from blood. The rearrangement links TRBV7-2 to TRBJ1-6; TRBD1 aligns across 9 bases. DNA of the CDR3: TGTGCCAGCAGCTTATGGGCGGGACAGGGTAATTCACCCCTCCACTTT. Its translation: CASSLWAGQGNSPLHF.